This T cell receptor beta chain was observed in a study of blood T cell repertoires in COVID-19. At the level of the study: From the United States, Italy and Spain came samples of acute and convalescent COVID-19.

Using immunoSEQ multiplex PCR, the repertoire was profiled, and TCRdb retains in-frame clones only, with some absent. The sample lists 120,000 to 150,000 clones, 65% to 80% occurring once. The CDR3 has 15 amino acids. V lost 3 bases to trimming and J lost 2 bases; unmatched junction nucleotides: 7. Germline CDR1 SGHDT, CDR2 YYEEEE. The chain is built from TRBV5-6 and TRBJ2-5; TRBD2 matches at 7 bases. The sequencing sample was made of peripheral blood. This receptor was obtained from a man aged 50 or older with acute or convalescent COVID-19. The CDR3 protein is CASSWGDGGQETQYF. The CDR3, as DNA: TGTGCCAGCAGCTGGGGGGACGGGGGGCAAGAGACCCAGTACTTC.